This section outlines one T cell receptor (beta chain) sequence together with its context. It has no known antigen specificity. No base quality information exists; no much larger clone differs at one position. V lost 5 bases and J lost 0 bases, and the count of bases not matched to a germline gene is 6. The germline V gene provides CDR1 MDHEN and CDR2 SYDVKM. Spanning cysteine to phenylalanine, the CDR3 consists of 15 amino acids. The only DNA kept is the CDR3, 45 bases in frame from the first base. The treatment or condition label here, explained by the study, means: around 19 received Ad26.COV2.S at low or high dose, single or two shots; roughly 5 received placebo; per-sample allocation not given. Repertoires of vaccine and placebo recipients were sequenced from samples collected on day 63 after the first injection. Between 29 July and 7 August 2020, Cohort 1b enrolled 20 to 30 adults aged 18-55 years at one site in Boston, USA. Ad26.COV2.S was a replication-incompetent adenovirus type 26 vector that expressed a prefusion-stabilized SARS-CoV-2 spike protein derived from the original Wuhan strain.

These data originate in a study of Ad26.COV2.S vaccination and SARS-CoV-2 variants (TCRdb year 2021). Notes on the research overall: Vaccine-arm donors were drawn from COV1001, a multicentre, randomized, double-blind, placebo-controlled phase I-IIa trial of Ad26.COV2.S in healthy adults. Investigators did not know the trial group allocation while performing experiments and assessing outcomes. A total of some 30 samples were included in the TCR-sequenced set, comprising around 20 Ad26.COV2.S vaccine recipients, 5 placebo recipients and 8 SARS-CoV-2 convalescent individuals. Trial participants were randomized into five groups of five, in which low-dose or high-dose Ad26.COV2.S was given once or twice, or placebo was given on both occasions. TCRbeta repertoire sequencing served as the tool for gauging how specific and how broad the SARS-CoV-2-reactive T cell receptors were following Ad26.COV2.S vaccination. Ad26.COV2.S was given intramuscularly at 5x10^10 or 1x10^11 viral particles, as a single shot or as two shots 56 days apart.

The immunoSEQ Assay was the method used to sequence TCRbeta CDR3 regions. After extraction, genomic DNA underwent amplification by bias-controlled multiplex PCR, followed by high-throughput sequencing. The paper's processing steps were these. To quantify the absolute abundance of every unique TCRbeta CDR3 region, sequences were collapsed and filtered. T cell fraction was estimated by normalizing TCRbeta template counts to usable DNA, with usable DNA measured through amplification of reference genes found in all nucleated cells. Repertoire TCRs were annotated as SARS-CoV-2-specific by exact matching of V gene, CDR3 amino acid sequence and J gene to a known reactive TCR set. The reference SARS-CoV-2 TCR set came from MIRA and was filtered for enrichment in COVID-19-positive ImmuneCODE repertoires, removing public or cross-reactive TCRs. Using the MIRA antigens, annotated TCRs were further analysed by specific ORF or by position within an ORF. Depth was the summed frequency of annotated unique rearrangements, while breadth was defined as annotated unique rearrangements over total unique productive rearrangements. Group comparisons of TCR breadth used two-sided Wilcoxon rank-sum tests. This immuneACCESS table, as held by TCRdb, lists in-frame sequences with V and J called but not all clones. Of the missing ones, under half trace to an unresolved V gene in checked studies; the others have no known cause. V and J calls and clone size follow that table, whereas D and trimming were derived from the DNA. Within this sample are some 250,000 clones, with 70% to 90% of them counted one time only. Of the sample, around 11% is held by the ten largest clones.

Findings and caveats that apply to the study as a whole: Substantial breadth of spike-specific CD8+ and CD4+ T cell responses was reported after vaccination. Compared with placebo recipients, Ad26.COV2.S recipients showed higher spike-specific TCR breadth (P = 0.0014). Vaccine and placebo recipients had similar non-spike TCR breadth, a finding consistent with the vaccine containing only spike. The study lacked the statistical power to compare responses across vaccine doses or regimens. According to the authors, total T cell responses may have been underestimated by the TCR breadth and depth analyses.

The source material was peripheral blood, sampled in a trial of Ad26.COV2.S vaccine versus placebo. The rearrangement joined TRBV28 to TRBJ2-7, with 8 middle bases fitting TRBD1. The source of this sequence is a person aged 18-60 years who received the Ad26.COV2.S COVID-19 vaccine or a placebo. The nucleotides read TGTGCCAGCAGTGTCGACAGGGGCAGCTCCTACGAGCAGTACTTC. It codes for CASSVDRGSSYEQYF.